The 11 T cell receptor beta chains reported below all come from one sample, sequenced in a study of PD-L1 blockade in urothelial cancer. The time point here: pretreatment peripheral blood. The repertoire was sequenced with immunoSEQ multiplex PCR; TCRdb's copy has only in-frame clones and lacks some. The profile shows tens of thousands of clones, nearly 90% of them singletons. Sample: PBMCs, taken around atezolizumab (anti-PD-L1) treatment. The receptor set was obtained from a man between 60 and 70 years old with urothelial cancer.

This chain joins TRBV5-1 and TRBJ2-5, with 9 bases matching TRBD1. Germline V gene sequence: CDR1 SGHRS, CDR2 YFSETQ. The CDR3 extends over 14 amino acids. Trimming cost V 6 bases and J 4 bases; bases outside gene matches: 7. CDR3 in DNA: TGCGCCAGCACCGGACAGGGGTCTATAGAGACCCAGTACTTC. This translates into CASTGQGSIETQYF.

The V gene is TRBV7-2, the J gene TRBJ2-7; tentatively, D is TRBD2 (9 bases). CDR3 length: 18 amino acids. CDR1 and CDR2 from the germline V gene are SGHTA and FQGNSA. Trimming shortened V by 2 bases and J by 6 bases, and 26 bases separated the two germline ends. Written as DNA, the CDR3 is TGTGCCAGCAGCTTAAGGACAGGGAGTAGGTTAGCGGGAGTCGAGCAGTACTTC. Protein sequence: CASSLRTGSRLAGVEQYF.

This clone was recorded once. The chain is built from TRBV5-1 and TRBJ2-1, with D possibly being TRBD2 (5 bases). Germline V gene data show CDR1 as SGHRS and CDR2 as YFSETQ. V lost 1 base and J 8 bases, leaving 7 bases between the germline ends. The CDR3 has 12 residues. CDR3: CASSLTDYEQFF. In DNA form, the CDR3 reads TGCGCCAGCAGCTTGACGGACTATGAGCAGTTCTTC.

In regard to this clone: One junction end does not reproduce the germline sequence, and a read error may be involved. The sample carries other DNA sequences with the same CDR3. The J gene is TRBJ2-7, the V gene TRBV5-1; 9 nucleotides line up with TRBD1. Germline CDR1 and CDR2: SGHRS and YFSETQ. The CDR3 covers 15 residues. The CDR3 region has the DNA TGCGCCAGCAGCTTGGGACAGGGGGATATCTACGAACAGTACTTC. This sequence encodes CASSLGQGDIYEQYF.

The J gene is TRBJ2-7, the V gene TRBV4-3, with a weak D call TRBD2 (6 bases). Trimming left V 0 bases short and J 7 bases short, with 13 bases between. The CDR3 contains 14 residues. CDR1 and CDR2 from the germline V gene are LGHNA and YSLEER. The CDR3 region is CASSQDRDSAEQYF. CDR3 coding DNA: TGCGCCAGCAGCCAAGATAGGGACTCCGCGGAGCAGTACTTC.

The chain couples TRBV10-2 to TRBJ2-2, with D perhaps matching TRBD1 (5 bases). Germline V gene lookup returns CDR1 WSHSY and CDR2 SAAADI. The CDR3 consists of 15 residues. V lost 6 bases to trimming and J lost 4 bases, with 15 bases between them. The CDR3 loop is CASSQGSRVTGELFF. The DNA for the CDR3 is TGCGCCAGCAGCCAAGGATCCAGGGTCACCGGGGAGCTGTTTTTT.

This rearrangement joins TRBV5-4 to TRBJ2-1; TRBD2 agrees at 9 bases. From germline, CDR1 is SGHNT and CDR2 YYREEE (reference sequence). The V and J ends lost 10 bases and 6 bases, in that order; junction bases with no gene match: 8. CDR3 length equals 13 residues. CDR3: CASGSGGPNEQFF. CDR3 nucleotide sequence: TGTGCCTCAGGCAGCGGGGGGCCCAATGAGCAGTTCTTC. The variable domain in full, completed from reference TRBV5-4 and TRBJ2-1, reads ETGVTQSPTHLIKTRGQQVTLRCSSQSGHNTVSWYQQALGQGPQFIFQYYREEENGRGNFPPRFSGLQFPNYSSELNVNALELDDSALYLCASGSGGPNEQFFGPGTRLTVL.

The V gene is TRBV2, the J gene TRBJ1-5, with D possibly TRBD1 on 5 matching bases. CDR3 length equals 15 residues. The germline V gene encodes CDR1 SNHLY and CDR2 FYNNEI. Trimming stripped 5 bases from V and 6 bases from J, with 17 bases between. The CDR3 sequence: CASSSGASGGQPQHF. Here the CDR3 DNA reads TGTGCCAGCAGTTCCGGCGCTTCGGGGGGTCAGCCCCAGCATTTT.

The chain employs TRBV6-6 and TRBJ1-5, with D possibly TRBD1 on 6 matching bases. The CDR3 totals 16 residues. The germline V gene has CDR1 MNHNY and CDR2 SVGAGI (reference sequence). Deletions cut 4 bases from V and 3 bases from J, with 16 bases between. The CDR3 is CASSSGTGLNNQPQHF. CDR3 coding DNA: TGTGCCAGCAGTTCGGGAACAGGGTTAAACAATCAGCCCCAGCATTTT.

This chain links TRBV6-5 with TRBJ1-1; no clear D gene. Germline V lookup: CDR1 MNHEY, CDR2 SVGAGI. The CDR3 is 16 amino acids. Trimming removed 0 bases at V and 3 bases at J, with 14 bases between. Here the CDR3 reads CASSYSSAVVDTEAFF. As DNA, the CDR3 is TGTGCCAGCAGTTACTCGTCTGCGGTGGTGGACACTGAAGCTTTCTTT.

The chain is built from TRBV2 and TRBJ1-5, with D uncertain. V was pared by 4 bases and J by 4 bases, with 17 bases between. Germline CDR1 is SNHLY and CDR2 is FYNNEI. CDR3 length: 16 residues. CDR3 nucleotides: TGTGCCAGCAGTGCTGATGGGCAAATAAAAAATCAGCCCCAGCATTTT. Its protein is CASSADGQIKNQPQHF.